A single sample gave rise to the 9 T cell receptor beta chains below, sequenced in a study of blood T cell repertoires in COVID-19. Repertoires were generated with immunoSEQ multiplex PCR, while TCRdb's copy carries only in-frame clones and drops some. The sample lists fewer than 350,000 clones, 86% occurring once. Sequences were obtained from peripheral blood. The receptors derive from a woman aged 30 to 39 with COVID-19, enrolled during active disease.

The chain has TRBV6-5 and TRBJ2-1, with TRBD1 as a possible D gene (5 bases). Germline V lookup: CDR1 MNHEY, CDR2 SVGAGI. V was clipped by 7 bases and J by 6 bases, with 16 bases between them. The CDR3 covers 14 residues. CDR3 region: CASMKSTATNEQFF. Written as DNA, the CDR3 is TGTGCCAGCATGAAATCGACAGCCACCAATGAGCAGTTCTTC.

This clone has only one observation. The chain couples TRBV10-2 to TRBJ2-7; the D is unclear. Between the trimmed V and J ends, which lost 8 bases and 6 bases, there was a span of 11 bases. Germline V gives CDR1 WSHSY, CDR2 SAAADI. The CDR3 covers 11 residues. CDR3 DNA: TGCGCCAGCGGGCCTTCCGCCGAGCAGTACTTC. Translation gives CASGPSAEQYF.

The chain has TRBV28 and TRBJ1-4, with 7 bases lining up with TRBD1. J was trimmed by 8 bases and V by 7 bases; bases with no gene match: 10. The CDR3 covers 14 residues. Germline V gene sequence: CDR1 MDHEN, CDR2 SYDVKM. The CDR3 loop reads CASTGQAPGEKLFF. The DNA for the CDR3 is TGTGCCAGCACCGGACAGGCCCCGGGGGAAAAACTGTTTTTT.

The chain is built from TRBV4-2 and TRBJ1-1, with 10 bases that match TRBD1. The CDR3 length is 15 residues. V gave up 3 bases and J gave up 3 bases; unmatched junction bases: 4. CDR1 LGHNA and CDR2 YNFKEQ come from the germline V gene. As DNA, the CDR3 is TGTGCCAGCAGCCATTACGACAGGGGGCACACTGAAGCTTTCTTT. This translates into CASSHYDRGHTEAFF.

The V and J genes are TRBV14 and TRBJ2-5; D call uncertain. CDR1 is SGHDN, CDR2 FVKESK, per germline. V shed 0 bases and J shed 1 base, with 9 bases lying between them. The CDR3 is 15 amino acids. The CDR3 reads CASSQDRYRQETQYF. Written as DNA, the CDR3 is TGTGCCAGCAGCCAAGACAGGTATCGCCAAGAGACCCAGTACTTC.

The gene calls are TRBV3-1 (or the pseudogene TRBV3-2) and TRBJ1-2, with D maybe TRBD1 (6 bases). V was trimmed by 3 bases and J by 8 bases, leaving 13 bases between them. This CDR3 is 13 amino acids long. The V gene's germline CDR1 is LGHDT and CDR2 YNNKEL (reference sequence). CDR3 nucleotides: TGTGCCAGCAGCCACCGGGGGGCGCGGGGCTACACCTTC. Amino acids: CASSHRGARGYTF.

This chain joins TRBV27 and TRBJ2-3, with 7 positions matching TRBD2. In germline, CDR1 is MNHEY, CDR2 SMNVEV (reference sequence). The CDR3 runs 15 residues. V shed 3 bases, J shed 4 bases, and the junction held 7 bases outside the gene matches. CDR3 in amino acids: CASSLGGFGPDTQYF. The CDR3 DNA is TGTGCCAGCAGTTTGGGGGGGTTTGGTCCAGATACGCAGTATTTT.

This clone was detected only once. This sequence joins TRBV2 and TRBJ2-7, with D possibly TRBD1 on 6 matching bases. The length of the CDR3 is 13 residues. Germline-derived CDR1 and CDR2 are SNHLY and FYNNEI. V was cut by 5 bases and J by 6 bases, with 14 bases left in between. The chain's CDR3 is CASSLGTPSEQYF. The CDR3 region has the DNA TGTGCCAGCAGTCTCGGGACACCCTCCGAGCAGTACTTC.

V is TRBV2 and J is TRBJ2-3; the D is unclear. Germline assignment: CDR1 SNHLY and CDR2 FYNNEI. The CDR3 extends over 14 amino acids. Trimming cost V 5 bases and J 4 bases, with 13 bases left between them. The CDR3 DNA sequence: TGTGCCAGCAGTCCCCCTATTCCGGCAGATACGCAGTATTTT. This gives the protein CASSPPIPADTQYF.